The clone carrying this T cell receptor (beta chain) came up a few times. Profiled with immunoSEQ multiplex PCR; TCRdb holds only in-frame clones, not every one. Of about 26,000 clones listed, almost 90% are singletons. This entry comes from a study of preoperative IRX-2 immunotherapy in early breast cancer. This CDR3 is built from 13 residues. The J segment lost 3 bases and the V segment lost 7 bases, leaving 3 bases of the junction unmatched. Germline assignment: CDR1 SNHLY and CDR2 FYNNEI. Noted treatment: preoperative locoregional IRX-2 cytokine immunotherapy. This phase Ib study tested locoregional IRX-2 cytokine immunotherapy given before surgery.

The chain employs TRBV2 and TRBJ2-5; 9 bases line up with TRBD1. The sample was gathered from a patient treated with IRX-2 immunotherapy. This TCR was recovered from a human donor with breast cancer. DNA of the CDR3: TGTGCCAGCACTGGGACAGGGAAAGAGACCCAGTACTTC. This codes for CASTGTGKETQYF.